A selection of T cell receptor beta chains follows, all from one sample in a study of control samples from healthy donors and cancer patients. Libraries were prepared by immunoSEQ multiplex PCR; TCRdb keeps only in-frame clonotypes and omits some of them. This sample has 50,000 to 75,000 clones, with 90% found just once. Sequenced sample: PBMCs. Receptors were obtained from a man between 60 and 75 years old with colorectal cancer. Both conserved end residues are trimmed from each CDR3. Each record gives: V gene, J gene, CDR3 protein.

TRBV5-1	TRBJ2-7	ASSLTGAYEQY
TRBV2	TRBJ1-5	ASSPRGGTAPVDSNQPQH
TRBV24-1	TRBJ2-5	ATSERLAPRETQY
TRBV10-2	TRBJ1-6	ASLTSSSYNSPLH
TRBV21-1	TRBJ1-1	ASSPSGTGPTTNTEAF
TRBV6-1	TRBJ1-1	ASSEWAVPRGNTEAF
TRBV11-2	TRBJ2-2	ASRPDRGRATGELF
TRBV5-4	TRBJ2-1	ASSSWTRSYNEQF
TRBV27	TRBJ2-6	ASSPHGSGANVLT
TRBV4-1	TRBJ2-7	ASSHDRGVREQY
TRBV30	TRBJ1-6	AWKLEGALYSPLH
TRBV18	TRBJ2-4	ASSPNWDSKNIQY
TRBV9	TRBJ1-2	ASSAPRDGYT
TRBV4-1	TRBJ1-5	ASSTKPSGVSGNQPQH
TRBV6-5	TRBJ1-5	ASRTIDNQPQH
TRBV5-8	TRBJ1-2	ASSLGGYYGYT
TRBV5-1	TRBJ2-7	ASSSGLERQY
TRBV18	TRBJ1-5	ASSPQSGNQPQH
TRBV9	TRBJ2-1	ASSARTSGGVKYNEQF
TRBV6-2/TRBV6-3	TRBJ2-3	ASSPRLTRSTYTQY